Listed here are 13 T cell receptor beta chains from one sample, sequenced in a study of CD8 T cells in Susac syndrome. Random hexamers were used to reverse transcribe an amount of roughly 0.45 to 1 ug RNA. TCRdb called the immunoSEQ multiplex PCR reads again in MiXCR, with one record for every CDR3 protein. The data contain about 180,000 distinct CDR3 sequences, around 95% of them singletons. The source material was CD4+ T cells from PBMCs. The receptors stem from a human donor with multiple sclerosis.

The chain is built from TRBV6-6 and TRBJ1-5, with 7 nucleotides matching TRBD1. After removal of 7 bases from V and 5 bases from J, the junction contained 11 bases not matched to a gene. The length of the CDR3 is 15 residues. Germline lookup yields CDR1 MNHNY and CDR2 SVGAGI (reference sequence). CDR3 nucleotide sequence: TGTGCCAGCACCCAGGGGGGGCCCGCGCATCAGCCCCAGCATTTT. Protein sequence: CASTQGGPAHQPQHF.

The chain joins TRBV4-1 to TRBJ2-5; 12 nucleotides agree with TRBD2. CDR3 length: 16 amino acids. In germline, CDR1 is MGHRA, CDR2 YSYEKL. Trimming removed 3 bases from V and 5 bases from J; junction bases left unmatched: 7. This CDR3 is CASSQLLGLAGETQYF. CDR3 nucleotides: TGCGCCAGCAGCCAGTTACTGGGACTAGCGGGTGAGACCCAGTACTTC.

In its sample, this clonotype was seen a few times. The genes are TRBV12-3 or TRBV12-4 and TRBJ1-6, with 9 bases aligning to TRBD1. The CDR3 loop spans 14 amino acids. The V gene end was trimmed by 3 bases and the J gene end by 8 bases; junction bases not matched to a gene: 2. CDR3 sequence: CASSLGQGYSPLHF. CDR3 in DNA: TGTGCCAGCAGTTTGGGACAGGGTTATTCACCCCTCCACTTT.

The V and J genes are TRBV29-1 and TRBJ2-6, with D uncertain. This CDR3 contains 12 residues. Deletions cut 7 bases from V and 0 bases from J, with 4 bases between. CDR1 is SQVTM and CDR2 is ANQGSEA in the germline V gene. CDR3 in amino acids: CSAHSGANVLTF. Written as DNA, the CDR3 is TGCAGCGCCCACTCTGGGGCCAACGTCCTGACTTTC.

V usage is TRBV12-3 or TRBV12-4 and J usage is TRBJ1-2; tentatively, D is TRBD1 (6 bases). CDR3 length: 16 amino acids. Trimming removed 6 bases from V and 4 bases from J, with 21 bases in between. The CDR3 protein is CASRLGGALTPYGYTF. The CDR3, as DNA: TGTGCCAGCAGGTTGGGGGGGGCACTTACCCCCTATGGCTACACCTTC.

This chain uses TRBV4-1 with TRBJ2-7; 9 bases align to TRBD1. Germline loops: CDR1 MGHRA, CDR2 YSYEKL. V lost 3 bases and J lost 2; bases outside the gene matches: 5. This CDR3 comprises 15 residues. The CDR3 sequence: CASSHPGTGTYEQYF. CDR3 DNA sequence: TGCGCCAGCAGCCACCCCGGGACAGGGACCTACGAGCAGTACTTC.

V is TRBV3-1 and J is TRBJ1-3; TRBD1 matches 7 bases. CDR1 is LGHDT, CDR2 YNNKEL, per germline (reference sequence). The J segment lost 2 bases and the V segment lost 1 base, leaving 5 bases of the junction unmatched. The CDR3 has 16 residues. The CDR3 DNA sequence: TGTGCCAGCAGCCAAGGACCCGACAGGGCTGGAAACACCATATATTTT. It translates to CASSQGPDRAGNTIYF.

The chain links TRBV4-2 to TRBJ2-5; D is undetermined. V lost 5 bases and J 5 bases, leaving 15 bases between the germline ends. The CDR3 contains 14 residues. Germline V CDR1 and CDR2: LGHNA, YNFKEQ. The CDR3 DNA sequence: TGTGCCAGCAGCGTTAATCGTCGCGTGGAGACCCAGTACTTC. Its translation is CASSVNRRVETQYF.

The genes are TRBV29-1 and TRBJ1-1; the D gene is possibly TRBD1 (5 bases). The V end lost 7 bases, the J end lost 3 bases, and 18 bases lay between the germline ends. The germline gives CDR1 SQVTM, CDR2 ANQGSEA. The CDR3 sequence is 14 residues long. The CDR3 protein is CSASTWDGDTEAFF. The CDR3 nucleotides are TGCAGCGCTTCAACTTGGGACGGCGACACTGAAGCTTTCTTT.

This chain links TRBV6-2 or TRBV6-3 with TRBJ2-5, with 10 bases aligning to TRBD2. CDR1 and CDR2 from the germline V gene are MNHEY and SVGEGT. There are 17 residues in the CDR3. J gave up 0 bases and V 0 bases, and 4 bases lay outside the gene matches. CDR3 sequence (DNA): TGTGCCAGCAGTTACTCGGTAACTAGCGGGGACCAAGAGACCCAGTACTTC. It translates to CASSYSVTSGDQETQYF.

The chain carries TRBV28 and TRBJ1-5; a possible D gene is TRBD1 (6 bases). Trimming took off 5 bases at V and 9 bases at J, with 20 bases between the two ends. The germline V gene has CDR1 MDHEN and CDR2 SYDVKM. The CDR3 length is 15 residues. The chain's CDR3 is CASSPQTKGEGPQHF. Written as DNA, the CDR3 is TGTGCCAGCAGTCCTCAGACGAAGGGGGAGGGGCCCCAGCATTTT.

The CDR3 sequence: CASSPNPTASGANVLTF. As DNA, the CDR3 is TGTGCCAGCAGTCCGAACCCCACAGCCTCTGGGGCCAACGTCCTGACTTTC. V is TRBV27 and J is TRBJ2-6; D is uncertain. CDR3 length: 17 residues. Germline assignment: CDR1 MNHEY and CDR2 SMNVEV (reference sequence). The germline V and J ends were trimmed by 5 bases and 0 bases, with 14 bases remaining between them.

V is TRBV24-1 and J is TRBJ2-5; unclear D gene. The germline V and J ends were trimmed by 1 base and 5 bases, with 7 bases remaining between them. From germline, CDR1 is KGHDR and CDR2 SFDVKD. This CDR3 comprises 13 residues. As DNA, the CDR3 is TGTGCCACCAGTGATTTCGGTTGGGAGACCCAGTACTTC. Translating gives CATSDFGWETQYF.